The 26 T cell receptor beta chains listed next were all sequenced from one sample in a study of patients and donors after allogeneic stem cell transplantation. TCRdb re-called the RT-PCR reads through MiXCR, storing one row per CDR3 protein. The top ten clones hold 2.6% of a sample with about 87,000 distinct CDR3 sequences, around 5% of them seen once. Sequencing was carried out using blood, either unsorted or a sorted T cell fraction (not recorded which). These receptor sequences come from a human donor who was either an allogeneic HSCT recipient or a stem cell or donor lymphocyte infusion donor (not recorded which). It is not recorded whose cells these are; they may come from a transplant donor.

This clonotype appeared a few times. This chain links TRBV9 with TRBJ2-2, with 8 nucleotides matching TRBD2. Germline V gives CDR1 SGDLS, CDR2 YYNGEE. This CDR3 comprises 16 residues. V trimming: 0 bases; J trimming: 7 bases; junction bases outside the gene matches: 8. The CDR3 loop is CASSVGWAGGGGELFF. In DNA, the CDR3 is TGTGCCAGCAGCGTAGGCTGGGCGGGAGGTGGCGGGGAGCTGTTTTTT.

This clonotype was counted ten times or more. V and J are TRBV2 and TRBJ1-5; D is unresolved. This CDR3 has 13 residues. V lost 7 bases, J lost 1 base, and 8 bases lay in between. The germline gives CDR1 SNHLY, CDR2 FYNNEI. CDR3 bases: TGTGCCAGCACCTCGTCAAGCAATCAGCCCCAGCATTTT. Residues: CASTSSSNQPQHF.

In its sample, this clonotype was seen many times. This chain joins TRBV18 and TRBJ2-3, with TRBD2 matching over 12 bases. The CDR3 runs 15 residues. The V gene's germline CDR1 is KGHSH and CDR2 LQKENI. The trim removed 11 bases at V and 2 bases at J, leaving 8 bases unmatched. This CDR3 is CASLAGGLLTDTQYF. In nucleotides, the CDR3 is TGTGCCTCCCTAGCGGGAGGGCTTCTCACAGATACGCAGTATTTT.

This clonotype appeared a few times. This chain links TRBV19 with TRBJ1-5, with 10 bases that match TRBD1. V was pared by 6 bases and J by 6 bases, with 11 bases of the junction left unmatched. Germline-derived CDR1 and CDR2 are LNHDA and SQIVND (reference sequence). The CDR3 is 16 residues long. CDR3 sequence (DNA): TGTGCCAGTAGACTCCTGACAGGGGGCTGGGGTCAGCCCCAGCATTTT. This encodes CASRLLTGGWGQPQHF.

This clonotype has ten or more counts. The chain employs TRBV5-1 and TRBJ1-4, with TRBD1 matching 9 bases. Germline values: CDR1 SGHRS, CDR2 YFSETQ. CDR3 length: 16 residues. The ends lost 2 bases at V and 7 bases at J; junction bases unmatched: 9. This CDR3 is CASSFGTQGAGEKLFF. CDR3 in DNA: TGCGCCAGCAGCTTTGGGACACAGGGGGCAGGTGAAAAACTGTTTTTT.

This clonotype occurred a few times. This chain joins TRBV3-1 and TRBJ1-1; D not resolved. The CDR3 contains 14 residues. Germline V gene data show CDR1 as LGHDT and CDR2 as YNNKEL (reference sequence). Trimming pared 0 bases from V and 0 bases from J, leaving 5 bases between. In DNA, the CDR3 is TGTGCCAGCAGCCAAGACGGGATGAACACTGAAGCTTTCTTT. Amino acid sequence: CASSQDGMNTEAFF. Supplemented by reference TRBV3-1 and TRBJ1-1, the full variable domain reads DTAVSQTPKYLVTQMGNDKSIKCEQNLGHDTMYWYKQDSKKFLKIMFSYNNKELIINETVPNRFSPKSPDKAHLNLHINSLELGDSAVYFCASSQDGMNTEAFFGQGTRLTVV.

This clonotype was detected only a few times. V and J are TRBV30 and TRBJ2-3; TRBD1 agrees at 7 bases. Germline assignment: CDR1 GTSNPN and CDR2 SVGIG (reference sequence). With V trimmed by 0 bases and J by 2 bases, 5 bases remained unmatched. This CDR3 contains 15 residues. The CDR3 DNA reads as TGTGCCTGGAGTGTAGAGGGGACAGCCACAGATACGCAGTATTTT. Its protein product is CAWSVEGTATDTQYF.

This clonotype was found many times. The gene calls are TRBV5-1 and TRBJ2-7; D is perhaps TRBD1 (6 bases). Trimming took off 4 bases at V and 3 bases at J, with 14 bases between the two ends. Germline V CDR1 and CDR2: SGHRS, YFSETQ. There are 14 residues in the CDR3. CDR3 in amino acids: CASSPGTTNYEQYF. The CDR3 DNA reads as TGCGCCAGCAGCCCCGGGACAACGAACTACGAGCAGTACTTC. Using reference TRBV5-1 and TRBJ2-7 for the parts outside the CDR3, the full variable domain is KAGVTQTPRYLIKTRGQQVTLSCSPISGHRSVSWYQQTPGQGLQFLFEYFSETQRNKGNFPGRFSGRQFSNSRSEMNVSTLELGDSALYLCASSPGTTNYEQYFGPGTRLTVT.

This clonotype was observed a handful of times. The chain uses TRBV7-2 and TRBJ1-4; D is uncertain. Deletions cut 0 bases from V and 3 bases from J, with 17 bases between. Germline V CDR1 and CDR2: SGHTA, FQGNSA. CDR3 length: 18 amino acids. CDR3 DNA: TGTGCCAGCAGCTTAGCGAGTTATTTGGGCGACCCTAATGAAAAACTGTTTTTT. As protein: CASSLASYLGDPNEKLFF.

The sample holds many counts of this clonotype. The V gene is TRBV28, the J gene TRBJ1-1; D is undetermined. The CDR3 covers 15 residues. Germline CDR1 reads MDHEN; CDR2 reads SYDVKM. Trimming pared 6 bases from V and 0 bases from J, leaving 14 bases between. In DNA form, the CDR3 reads TGTGCCAGCAGGACTCCTCAGAGCATGAACACTGAAGCTTTCTTT. Translated, it gives CASRTPQSMNTEAFF.

Many counts were recorded for this clonotype. V is TRBV10-1 and J is TRBJ1-1; no firm D call. Germline CDR1 reads WNHNN; CDR2 reads SYGVQD (reference sequence). The CDR3 spans 13 residues. Trimming left V 3 bases short and J 2 bases short, with 7 bases between. CDR3 bases: TGCGCCAGCAGTGATAAAGTTAACACTGAAGCTTTCTTT. This gives the protein CASSDKVNTEAFF.

Worth noting for this clonotype: A read error is possible here, since a much larger clone lies one base away. This chain links TRBV7-9 with TRBJ1-2; no reliable D call. Per the germline V gene, CDR1 is SEHNR and CDR2 is FQNEAQ (reference sequence). The CDR3 contains 14 residues. The CDR3 is CASSPPMGNCGYTF. The CDR3 nucleotides are TGTGCCAGCAGCCCTCCGATGGGGAACTGTGGCTACACCTTC. The entire variable domain, with the rest obtained from reference TRBV7-9 and TRBJ1-2, is as follows: DTGVSQNPRHKITKRGQNVTFRCDPISEHNRLYWYRQTLGQGPEFLTYFQNEAQLEKSRLLSDRFSAERPKGSFSTLEIQRTEQGDSAMYLCASSPPMGNCGYTFGSGTRLTVV.

This clonotype occurred many times. The chain links TRBV11-2 to TRBJ2-2; 8 bases line up with TRBD2. The CDR3 sequence is 16 residues long. The germline V gene encodes CDR1 SGHAT and CDR2 FQNNGV. Trimming cost V 5 bases and J 6 bases; bases outside gene matches: 11. CDR3: CASSPLSGSSAGELFF. CDR3 in DNA: TGTGCCAGCAGCCCCCTCAGCGGGAGTTCCGCCGGGGAGCTGTTTTTT.

In its sample, this clonotype was seen many times. The rearrangement uses TRBV5-1 and TRBJ2-5; 8 nucleotides line up with TRBD2. Germline lookup yields CDR1 SGHRS and CDR2 YFSETQ. With V trimmed by 3 bases and J by 3 bases, 1 base remained unmatched. This CDR3 has 13 residues. The CDR3 here is CASSYSGKETQYF. As DNA, the CDR3 is TGCGCCAGCAGCTATAGCGGGAAAGAGACCCAGTACTTC.

Remarks on this clonotype: This clone may be a read error of a much larger clone one base away. This sequence joins TRBV7-8 and TRBJ2-5; no definite D call. CDR1 and CDR2 (germline): SGHVS, FQNEAQ. The ends were cut back, 5 bases at V and 0 bases at J, with 10 bases in the middle. This CDR3 comprises 14 residues. CDR3 nucleotides: TGTGCCAGCAGCCCTTTTGGCAACCAAGAGACCCAGTACTTC. Translation: CASSPFGNQETQYF.

This clonotype was observed many times. The chain links TRBV20-1 to TRBJ1-1; D might be TRBD1 (6 bases). The CDR3 sequence is 15 residues long. CDR1 is DFQATT and CDR2 is SNEGSKA in the germline V gene (reference sequence). Trimming shortened V by 0 bases and J by 2 bases, and 13 bases separated the two germline ends. The DNA for the CDR3 is TGCAGTGCTAGAGATCAGGGGACGGATAACACTGAAGCTTTCTTT. This codes for CSARDQGTDNTEAFF.

At least ten counts were recorded for this clonotype. This sequence joins TRBV14 and TRBJ1-4; TRBD1 agrees at 9 bases. Germline trimming cut 5 bases from V and 6 bases from J; bases unmatched to any gene: 7. In germline, CDR1 is SGHDN, CDR2 FVKESK. The CDR3 spans 15 residues. Written as DNA, the CDR3 is TGTGCCAGCAGCACGATGGACAGGGGCTATGAAAAACTGTTTTTT. This gives the protein CASSTMDRGYEKLFF. The variable domain in full, completed from reference TRBV14 and TRBJ1-4, reads EAGVTQFPSHSVIEKGQTVTLRCDPISGHDNLYWYRRVMGKEIKFLLHFVKESKQDESGMPNNRFLAERTGGTYSTLKVQPAELEDSGVYFCASSTMDRGYEKLFFGSGTQLSVL.

This clonotype was detected ten times or more. This chain joins TRBV12-3 or TRBV12-4 and TRBJ1-5; D possibly corresponds to TRBD1 (6 bases). The CDR3 sequence is 15 residues long. The V end was cut by 7 bases, the J end by 1 base, with 14 bases between. The CDR3 DNA follows: TGTGCCAGCACTCCACAGGGCCCAAGCAATCAGCCCCAGCATTTT. As protein: CASTPQGPSNQPQHF.

This clonotype was counted ten times or more. The V call is TRBV12-3 or TRBV12-4, the J call TRBJ2-5, with 9 bases that match TRBD2. With 6 bases clipped from V and 5 bases from J, the junction kept 10 bases outside the gene matches. The CDR3 spans 15 residues. The CDR3 region has the DNA TGTGCCAGCAGACCCGGAGCGGGGGGAGGCGAGACCCAGTACTTC. Its translation is CASRPGAGGGETQYF.

There are many counts of this clonotype. The chain carries TRBV30 and TRBJ1-1; D is ambiguous. V shed 3 bases and J shed 0 bases, with 2 bases lying between them. CDR3 length: 11 residues. CDR1 is GTSNPN, CDR2 SVGIG, per germline (reference sequence). The CDR3 coding sequence is TGTGCCTGGAGGATGAACACTGAAGCTTTCTTT. This codes for CAWRMNTEAFF.

This clonotype was observed at least ten times. The chain has TRBV6-2 or TRBV6-3 and TRBJ2-5; 8 bases align to TRBD1. The CDR3 has 17 amino acids. The germline CDR1 and CDR2 sequences are MNHEY and SVGEGT. V shed 1 base, J shed 5 bases, and the junction held 12 bases outside the gene matches. The CDR3 loop is CASSYYESGTGRETQYF. The DNA for the CDR3 is TGTGCCAGCAGTTACTACGAATCCGGGACAGGTCGGGAGACCCAGTACTTC.

There are many counts of this clonotype. The chain uses TRBV6-1 and TRBJ2-7, with D unresolved. The germline V gene encodes CDR1 MNHNS and CDR2 SASEGT. With 4 bases removed from V and 7 bases from J, the gap between germline ends came to 8 bases. CDR3 length equals 11 residues. CDR3 sequence (DNA): TGTGCCAGCAGTGGGTGGGGTGAGCAGTACTTC. This sequence encodes CASSGWGEQYF.

This clonotype was observed at least ten times. This chain joins TRBV7-9 and TRBJ1-2; D gene uncertain. Germline CDR1 is SEHNR and CDR2 is FQNEAQ (reference sequence). V was pared by 5 bases and J by 7 bases, with 14 bases between. The CDR3 length is 13 residues. The CDR3 DNA reads TGTGCCAGCAGCCTCCGTGGGGATTCTGGCTACACCTTC. Its protein is CASSLRGDSGYTF. Full variable domain (remainder filled in from reference TRBV7-9 and TRBJ1-2): DTGVSQNPRHKITKRGQNVTFRCDPISEHNRLYWYRQTLGQGPEFLTYFQNEAQLEKSRLLSDRFSAERPKGSFSTLEIQRTEQGDSAMYLCASSLRGDSGYTFGSGTRLTVV.

This clonotype appeared many times. The chain carries TRBV2 and TRBJ2-2; D may correspond to TRBD1 or TRBD2 (5 bases each). The germline V and J ends were trimmed by 4 bases and 5 bases, with 11 bases remaining between them. CDR3 length equals 14 residues. The germline CDR1 and CDR2 sequences are SNHLY and FYNNEI. The DNA of the CDR3 is TGTGCCAGCAGTGCGGGACGGACGACCGGGGAGCTGTTTTTT. Residues: CASSAGRTTGELFF.

This clonotype was seen only a few times. The rearrangement uses TRBV20-1 and TRBJ1-5, with D unclear. The CDR3 extends over 14 amino acids. Looked up from germline, CDR1 is DFQATT and CDR2 is SNEGSKA (reference sequence). Trimming left V 2 bases short and J 2 bases short, with 10 bases between. The CDR3 loop reads CSARSGVRNQPQHF. CDR3 nucleotide sequence: TGCAGTGCTAGATCCGGGGTCCGCAATCAGCCCCAGCATTTT.

The sample holds many counts of this clonotype. This sequence joins TRBV5-1 and TRBJ2-7; perhaps TRBD1 as D (5 bases). The CDR3 is 12 residues long. Germline CDR1 reads SGHRS; CDR2 reads YFSETQ. V shed 4 bases and J shed 6 bases, with 11 bases lying between them. CDR3 in amino acids: CASSLQGSEQYF. In DNA form, the CDR3 reads TGCGCCAGCAGCCTTCAGGGTTCCGAGCAGTACTTC. Full variable domain (remainder filled in from reference TRBV5-1 and TRBJ2-7): KAGVTQTPRYLIKTRGQQVTLSCSPISGHRSVSWYQQTPGQGLQFLFEYFSETQRNKGNFPGRFSGRQFSNSRSEMNVSTLELGDSALYLCASSLQGSEQYFGPGTRLTVT.